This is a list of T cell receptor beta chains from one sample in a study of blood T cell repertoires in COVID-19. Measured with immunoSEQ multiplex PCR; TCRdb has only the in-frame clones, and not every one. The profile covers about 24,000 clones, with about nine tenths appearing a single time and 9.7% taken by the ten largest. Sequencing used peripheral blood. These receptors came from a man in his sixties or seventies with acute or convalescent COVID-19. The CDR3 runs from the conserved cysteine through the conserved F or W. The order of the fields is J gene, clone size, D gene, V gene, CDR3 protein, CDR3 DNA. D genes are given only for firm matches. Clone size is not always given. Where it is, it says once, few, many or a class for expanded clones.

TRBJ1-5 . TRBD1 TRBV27 CASSLSPDRNLGPQHF TGTGCCAGCAGTTTATCCCCGGACAGGAACCTCGGGCCCCAGCATTTT
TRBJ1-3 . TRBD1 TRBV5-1 CASSSGGAGNTIYF TGCGCCAGCAGTTCAGGGGGAGCTGGAAACACCATATATTTT
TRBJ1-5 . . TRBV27 CASSSWGDNQPQHF TGTGCCAGCAGTTCTTGGGGGGATAATCAGCCCCAGCATTTT
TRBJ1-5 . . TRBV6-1 CASSEVSSFNQPQHF TGTGCCAGCAGTGAAGTATCGAGTTTCAATCAGCCCCAGCATTTT
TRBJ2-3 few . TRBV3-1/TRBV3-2 CASSQGIRTDTQYF TGTGCCAGCAGCCAAGGAATCCGGACAGATACGCAGTATTTT
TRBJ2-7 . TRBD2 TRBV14 CASSLLAGGRYEQYF TGTGCCAGCAGCCTACTAGCGGGGGGGCGGTACGAGCAGTACTTC
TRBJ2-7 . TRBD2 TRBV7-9 CASSLWGGDLLEQYF TGTGCCAGCAGCTTATGGGGAGGGGATCTTCTCGAGCAGTACTTC
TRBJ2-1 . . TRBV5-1 CASSLVQASYNEQFF TGCGCCAGCAGCTTGGTGCAGGCCTCCTACAATGAGCAGTTCTTC
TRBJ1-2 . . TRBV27 CASSLSSGLNYGYTF TGTGCCAGCAGTTTATCGTCGGGACTAAACTATGGCTACACCTTC
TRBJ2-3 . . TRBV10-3 CAISESRRFGDTQYF TGTGCCATCAGTGAGTCGAGGCGTTTTGGGGATACGCAGTATTTT
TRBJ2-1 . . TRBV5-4 CASSAGYEQFF TGTGCCAGCAGCGCCGGTTATGAGCAGTTCTTC
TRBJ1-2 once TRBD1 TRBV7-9 CASSFGTGIDSGYTF TGTGCCAGCAGCTTTGGGACAGGGATTGATTCTGGCTACACCTTC
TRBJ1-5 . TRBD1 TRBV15 CATKKDRDNQPQHF TGTGCCACCAAAAAGGACAGGGACAATCAGCCCCAGCATTTT
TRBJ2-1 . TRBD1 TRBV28 CASREYGTGGNEQFF TGTGCCAGCAGGGAATACGGGACAGGGGGCAATGAGCAGTTCTTC
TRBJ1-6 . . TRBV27 CASSFRTGEPLHF TGTGCCAGCAGTTTTCGGACCGGGGAGCCCCTCCACTTT
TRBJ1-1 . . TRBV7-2 CASSLVGRMNTEAFF TGTGCCAGCAGCTTAGTGGGGCGGATGAACACTGAAGCTTTCTTT
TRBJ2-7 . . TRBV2 CASSVSSFYEQYF TGTGCCAGCAGTGTTAGCAGTTTCTACGAGCAGTACTTC
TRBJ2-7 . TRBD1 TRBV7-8 CASSLGAGGYEQYF TGTGCCAGCAGCTTAGGCGCAGGGGGCTACGAGCAGTACTTC
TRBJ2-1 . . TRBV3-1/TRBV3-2 CASSLKWDSNEQFF TGTGCCAGCAGCCTAAAGTGGGACTCGAATGAGCAGTTCTTC
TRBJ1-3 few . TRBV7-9 CASSFFSGVDTIYF TGTGCCAGCAGCTTTTTCTCAGGGGTTGACACCATATATTTT
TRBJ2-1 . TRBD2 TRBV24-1 CATSGAKRGDYNEQFF TGTGCCACCAGTGGGGCTAAGCGGGGAGACTACAATGAGCAGTTCTTC
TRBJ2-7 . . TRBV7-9 CASRSLGGDGEQYF TGTGCCAGCCGTTCGCTAGGGGGGGACGGCGAGCAGTACTTC
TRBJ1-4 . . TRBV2 CASRGSGGLTNEKLFF TGTGCCAGCAGAGGAAGCGGGGGGCTGACTAATGAAAAACTGTTTTTT
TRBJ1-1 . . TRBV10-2 CASSESIVARNTEAFF TGCGCCAGCAGTGAGTCGATAGTTGCCCGGAACACTGAAGCTTTCTTT
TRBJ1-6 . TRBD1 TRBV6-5 CASSRRQGYNSPLHF TGTGCCAGCAGCAGACGACAGGGATATAATTCACCCCTCCACTTT
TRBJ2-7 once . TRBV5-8 CASSLGGVLSYEQYF TGTGCCAGCAGCTTGGGGGGAGTTCTCTCCTACGAGCAGTACTTC
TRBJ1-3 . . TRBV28 CASSSRRSGNTIYF TGTGCCAGCAGTTCTAGGAGGTCTGGAAACACCATATATTTT
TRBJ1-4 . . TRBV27 CASSPGVGEKLFF TGTGCCAGCAGCCCAGGGGTGGGTGAAAAACTGTTTTTT
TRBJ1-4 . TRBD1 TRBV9 CASRSQGSNEKLFF TGTGCCAGCAGGTCACAGGGGAGTAATGAAAAACTGTTTTTT
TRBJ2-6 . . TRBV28 CASSPSGANVLTF TGTGCCAGCAGCCCTTCTGGGGCCAACGTCCTGACTTTC
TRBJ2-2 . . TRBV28 CASRYTGELFF TGTGCCAGCCGGTACACCGGGGAGCTGTTTTTT
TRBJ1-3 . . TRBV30 CAWSVRGGPVGNTIYF TGTGCCTGGAGTGTACGGGGGGGACCGGTTGGAAACACCATATATTTT
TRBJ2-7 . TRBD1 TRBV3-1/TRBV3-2 CASTLAGGREQYF TGTGCCAGCACACTCGCAGGGGGCAGGGAGCAGTACTTC
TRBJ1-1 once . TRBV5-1 CASSYGQGNTEAFF TGCGCCAGCAGCTACGGTCAGGGTAACACTGAAGCTTTCTTT
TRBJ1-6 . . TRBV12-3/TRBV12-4 CASSLYSSPLHF TGTGCCAGCAGTTTGTATTCTTCACCCCTCCACTTT
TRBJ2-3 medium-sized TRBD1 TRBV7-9 CASTRQGSTDTQYF TGTGCCAGCACCAGACAGGGAAGCACAGATACGCAGTATTTT